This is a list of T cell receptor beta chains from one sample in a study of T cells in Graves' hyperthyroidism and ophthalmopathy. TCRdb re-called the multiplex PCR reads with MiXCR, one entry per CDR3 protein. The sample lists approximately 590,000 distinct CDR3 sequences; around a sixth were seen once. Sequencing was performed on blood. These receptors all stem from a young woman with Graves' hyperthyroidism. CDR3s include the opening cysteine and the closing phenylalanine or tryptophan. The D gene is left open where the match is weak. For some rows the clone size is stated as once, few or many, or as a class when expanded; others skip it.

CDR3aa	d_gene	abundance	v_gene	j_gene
CASSKTSGGSSYEQYF	TRBD2	few	TRBV5-6	TRBJ2-7
CAWTMFPDTQYF	.	many	TRBV30	TRBJ2-3
CASSTPGTVNYGYTF	.	few	TRBV19	TRBJ1-2
CASSLQNSYNSPLHF	.	few	TRBV12-3/TRBV12-4	TRBJ1-6
CSVDFEGQQETQYF	.	.	TRBV29-1	TRBJ2-5
CASSYISGTYGYTF	.	many	TRBV6-2/TRBV6-3	TRBJ1-2
CASRKGGAEAFF	.	few	TRBV12-3/TRBV12-4	TRBJ1-1
CASSEARVPEAFF	.	many	TRBV2	TRBJ1-1
CASSSEGATEAFF	.	many	TRBV11-3	TRBJ1-1
CASSLARPETQYF	.	many	TRBV7-2	TRBJ2-5
CASSESMGIGGHTQYF	.	many	TRBV10-1	TRBJ2-3
CASSARSGTFYEQYF	.	.	TRBV19	TRBJ2-7
CASSLFSGYSTDTQYF	.	many	TRBV7-2	TRBJ2-3
CASTKHRTSSEQYF	.	many	TRBV28	TRBJ2-7
CASSELARVGSEAFF	.	many	TRBV10-2	TRBJ1-1
CASSSRLGTSGFWIGNEQFF	TRBD2	many	TRBV7-9	TRBJ2-1
CASRRNQGANYGYTF	TRBD1	.	TRBV6-1	TRBJ1-2